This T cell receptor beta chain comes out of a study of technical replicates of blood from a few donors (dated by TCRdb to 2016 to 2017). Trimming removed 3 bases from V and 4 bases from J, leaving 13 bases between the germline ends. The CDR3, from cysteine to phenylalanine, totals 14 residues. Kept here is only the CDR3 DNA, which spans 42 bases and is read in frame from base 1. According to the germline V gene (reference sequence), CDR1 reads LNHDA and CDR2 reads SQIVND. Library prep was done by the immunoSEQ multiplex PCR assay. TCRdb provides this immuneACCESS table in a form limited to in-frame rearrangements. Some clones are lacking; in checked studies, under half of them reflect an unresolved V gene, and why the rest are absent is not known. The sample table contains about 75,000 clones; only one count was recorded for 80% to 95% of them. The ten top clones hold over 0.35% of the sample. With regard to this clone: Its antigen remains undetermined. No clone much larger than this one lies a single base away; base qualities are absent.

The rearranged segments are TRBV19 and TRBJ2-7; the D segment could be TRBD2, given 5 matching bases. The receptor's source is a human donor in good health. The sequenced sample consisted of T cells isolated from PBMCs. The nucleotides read TGTGCCAGTAGTATTTCGGGGAACGGGTACGAGCAGTACTTC. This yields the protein CASSISGNGYEQYF.